This T cell receptor (beta chain) was captured in a study of radiotherapy plus CTLA-4 blockade in lung cancer. The CDR3 contains 15 residues. The V end lost 7 bases, the J end lost 1 base, and 16 bases lay between the germline ends. Germline V gene data show CDR1 as SGHRS and CDR2 as YFSETQ. Libraries were prepared by immunoSEQ multiplex PCR; TCRdb keeps only in-frame clonotypes and omits some of them. The sample consists of fewer than 35,000 clones, roughly 79% of them appearing once. Source: peripheral blood, taken from a patient treated with radiotherapy plus ipilimumab. The clonotype comes from a human donor with non-small cell lung cancer that progressed on radiotherapy plus ipilimumab. The rearrangement uses TRBV5-1 and TRBJ2-3; maybe TRBD2 (6 bases). The CDR3 protein is CASGLGRRGTDTQYF. The CDR3 nucleotides read TGCGCCAGCGGGTTGGGGCGGAGGGGCACAGATACGCAGTATTTT.